This TCR beta chain was sequenced in a study of T cell clones after liver transplantation. In the study overall: Apart from a few HCV-positive recipients, transplants were for non-autoimmune, non-viral reasons. Regarding the study as a whole: Post-transplant time points were not standardized, so conclusions are preliminary.

The assay was immunoSEQ multiplex PCR, and TCRdb's table has in-frame clones only and misses some. Here the sample spans approximately 72,000 clones, under 95% being singletons. On this clone itself: What it binds is unknown.

The germline gives CDR1 ENHRY, CDR2 SYGVKD. This CDR3 is built from 15 residues. Deletions cut 6 bases from V and 3 bases from J, with 14 bases between. This sample comprised CD4+ T cells from blood, obtained before liver transplant. V is TRBV10-3 and J is TRBJ2-2; D may be TRBD2 (6 bases). This receptor was obtained from a human donor who received a liver transplant. The CDR3 coding sequence is TGTGCCATCAGCCAATCCGGAGGGGACACCGGGGAGCTGTTTTTT. Translating it yields CAISQSGGDTGELFF.